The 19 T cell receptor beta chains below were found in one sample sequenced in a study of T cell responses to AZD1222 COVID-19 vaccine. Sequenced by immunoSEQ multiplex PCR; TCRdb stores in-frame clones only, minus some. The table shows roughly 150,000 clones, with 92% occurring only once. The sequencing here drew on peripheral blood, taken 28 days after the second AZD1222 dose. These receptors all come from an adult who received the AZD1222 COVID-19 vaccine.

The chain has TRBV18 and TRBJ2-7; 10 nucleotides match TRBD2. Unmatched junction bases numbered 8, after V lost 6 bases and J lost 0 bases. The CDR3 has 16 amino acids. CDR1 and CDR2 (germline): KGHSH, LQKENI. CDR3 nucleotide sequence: TGTGCCAGCTCCCTGGGACTAGCGAGGCTCTCCTACGAGCAGTACTTC. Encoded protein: CASSLGLARLSYEQYF.

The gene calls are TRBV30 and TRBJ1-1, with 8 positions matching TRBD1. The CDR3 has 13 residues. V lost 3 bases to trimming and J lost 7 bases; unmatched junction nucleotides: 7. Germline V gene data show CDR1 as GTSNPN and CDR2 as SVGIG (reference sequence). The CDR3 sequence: CAWSRGRVGEAFF. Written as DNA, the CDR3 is TGTGCCTGGAGCAGGGGGCGTGTCGGTGAAGCTTTCTTT.

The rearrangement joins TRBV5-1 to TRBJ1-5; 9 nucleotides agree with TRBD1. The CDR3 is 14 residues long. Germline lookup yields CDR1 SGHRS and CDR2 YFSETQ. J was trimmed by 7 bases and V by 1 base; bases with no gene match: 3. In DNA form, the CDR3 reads TGCGCCAGCAGCTTGATGACAGGGGGGCAGCCCCAGCATTTT. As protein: CASSLMTGGQPQHF.

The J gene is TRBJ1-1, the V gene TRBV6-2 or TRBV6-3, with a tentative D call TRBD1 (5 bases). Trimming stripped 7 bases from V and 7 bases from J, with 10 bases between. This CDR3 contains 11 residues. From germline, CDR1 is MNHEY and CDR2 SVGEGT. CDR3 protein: CASTPGGEAFF. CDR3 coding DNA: TGTGCCAGCACCCCGGGGGGTGAAGCTTTCTTT.

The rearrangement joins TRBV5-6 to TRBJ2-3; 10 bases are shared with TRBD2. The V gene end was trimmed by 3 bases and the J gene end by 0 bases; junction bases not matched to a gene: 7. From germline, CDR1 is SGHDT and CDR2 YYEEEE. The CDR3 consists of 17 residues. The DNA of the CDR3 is TGTGCCAGCAGCTCACCCCGACTAGCGGGTAGCACAGATACGCAGTATTTT. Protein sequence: CASSSPRLAGSTDTQYF.

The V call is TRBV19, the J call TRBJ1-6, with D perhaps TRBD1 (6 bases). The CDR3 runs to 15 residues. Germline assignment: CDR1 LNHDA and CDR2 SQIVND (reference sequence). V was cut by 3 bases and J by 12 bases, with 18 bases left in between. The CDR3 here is CASSIDRRSGVPLHF. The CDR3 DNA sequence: TGTGCCAGTAGTATCGACAGGCGTTCGGGGGTACCCCTCCACTTT.

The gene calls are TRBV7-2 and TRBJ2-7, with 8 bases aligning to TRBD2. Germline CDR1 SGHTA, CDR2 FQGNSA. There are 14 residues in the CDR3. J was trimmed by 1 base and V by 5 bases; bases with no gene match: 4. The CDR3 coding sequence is TGTGCCAGCAGCCTCGGGGGGGCGTCCTACGAGCAGTACTTC. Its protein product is CASSLGGASYEQYF.

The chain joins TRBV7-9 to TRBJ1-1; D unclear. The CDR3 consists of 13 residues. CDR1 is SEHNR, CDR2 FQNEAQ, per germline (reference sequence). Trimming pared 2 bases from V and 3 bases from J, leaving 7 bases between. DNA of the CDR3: TGTGCCAGCAGCTTACCGGATTACACTGAAGCTTTCTTT. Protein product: CASSLPDYTEAFF.

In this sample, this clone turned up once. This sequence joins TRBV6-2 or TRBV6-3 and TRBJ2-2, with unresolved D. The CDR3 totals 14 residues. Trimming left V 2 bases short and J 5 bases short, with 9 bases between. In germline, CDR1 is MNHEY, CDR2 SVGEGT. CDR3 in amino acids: CASSYRDMTGELFF. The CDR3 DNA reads TGTGCCAGCAGTTACCGAGACATGACCGGGGAGCTGTTTTTT.

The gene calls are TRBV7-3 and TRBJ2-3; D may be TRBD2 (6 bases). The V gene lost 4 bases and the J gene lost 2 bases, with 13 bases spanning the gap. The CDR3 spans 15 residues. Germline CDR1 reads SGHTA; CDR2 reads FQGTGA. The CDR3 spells CASSSRAGSTDTQYF. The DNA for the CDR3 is TGTGCCAGCAGCTCCCGAGCGGGCTCCACAGATACGCAGTATTTT.

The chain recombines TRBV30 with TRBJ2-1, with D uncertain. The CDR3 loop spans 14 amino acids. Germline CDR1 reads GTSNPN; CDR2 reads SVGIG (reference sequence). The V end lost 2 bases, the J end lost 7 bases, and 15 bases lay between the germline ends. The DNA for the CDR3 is TGTGCCTGGAGTCTGGTGGACCGAGTGAATGAGCAGTTCTTC. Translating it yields CAWSLVDRVNEQFF.

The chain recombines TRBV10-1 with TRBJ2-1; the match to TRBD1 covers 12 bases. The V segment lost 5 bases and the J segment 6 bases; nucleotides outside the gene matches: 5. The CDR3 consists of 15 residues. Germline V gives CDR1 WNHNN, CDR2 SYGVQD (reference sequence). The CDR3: CASSLGTGGRNEQFF. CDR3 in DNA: TGCGCCAGCAGTCTCGGGACAGGGGGCCGCAATGAGCAGTTCTTC.

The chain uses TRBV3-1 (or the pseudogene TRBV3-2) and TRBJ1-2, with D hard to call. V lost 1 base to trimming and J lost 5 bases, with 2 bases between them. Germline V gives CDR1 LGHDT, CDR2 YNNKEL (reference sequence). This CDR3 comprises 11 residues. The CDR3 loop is CASSQGYGYTF. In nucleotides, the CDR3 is TGTGCCAGCAGCCAAGGATATGGCTACACCTTC.

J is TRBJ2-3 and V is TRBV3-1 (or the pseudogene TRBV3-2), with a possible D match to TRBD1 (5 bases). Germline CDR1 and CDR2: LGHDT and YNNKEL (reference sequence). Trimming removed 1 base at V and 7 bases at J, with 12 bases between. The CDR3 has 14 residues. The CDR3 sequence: CASSQGQGDYTQYF. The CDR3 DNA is TGTGCCAGCAGCCAAGGGCAGGGTGATTATACGCAGTATTTT.

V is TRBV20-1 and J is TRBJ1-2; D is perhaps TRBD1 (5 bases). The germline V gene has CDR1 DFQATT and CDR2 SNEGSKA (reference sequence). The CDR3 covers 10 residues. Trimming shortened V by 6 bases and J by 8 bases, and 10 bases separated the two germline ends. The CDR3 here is CSAQGSGYTF. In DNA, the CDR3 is TGCAGTGCCCAGGGTTCCGGCTACACCTTC.

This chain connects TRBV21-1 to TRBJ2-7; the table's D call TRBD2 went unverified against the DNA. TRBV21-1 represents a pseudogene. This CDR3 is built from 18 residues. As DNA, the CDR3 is TGTGCCAGCGTCCGTCGGGAAGCTAGCGGGACTTGCTCCTACGAGCAGTACTTC. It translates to CASVRREASGTCSYEQYF.

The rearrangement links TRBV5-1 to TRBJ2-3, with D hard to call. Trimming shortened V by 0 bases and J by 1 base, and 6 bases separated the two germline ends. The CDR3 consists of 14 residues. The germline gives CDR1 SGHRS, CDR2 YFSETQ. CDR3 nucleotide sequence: TGCGCCAGCAGCTTGGCCTGGGGCACAGATACGCAGTATTTT. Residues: CASSLAWGTDTQYF. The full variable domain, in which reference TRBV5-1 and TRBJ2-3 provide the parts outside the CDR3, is KAGVTQTPRYLIKTRGQQVTLSCSPISGHRSVSWYQQTPGQGLQFLFEYFSETQRNKGNFPGRFSGRQFSNSRSEMNVSTLELGDSALYLCASSLAWGTDTQYFGPGTRLTVL.

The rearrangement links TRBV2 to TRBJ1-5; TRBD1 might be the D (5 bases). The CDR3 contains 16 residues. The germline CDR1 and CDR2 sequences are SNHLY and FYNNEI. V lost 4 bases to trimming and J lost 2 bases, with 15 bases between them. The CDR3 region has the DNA TGTGCCAGCAGTGCTCTGCCACCCAGGGGCAATCAGCCCCAGCATTTT. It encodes CASSALPPRGNQPQHF.

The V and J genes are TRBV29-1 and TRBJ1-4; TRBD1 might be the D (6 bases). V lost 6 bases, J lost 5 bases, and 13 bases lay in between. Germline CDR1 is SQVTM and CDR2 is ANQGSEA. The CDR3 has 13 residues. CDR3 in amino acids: CSVGGSLNEKLFF. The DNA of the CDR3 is TGCAGCGTCGGGGGCAGCTTAAATGAAAAACTGTTTTTT.